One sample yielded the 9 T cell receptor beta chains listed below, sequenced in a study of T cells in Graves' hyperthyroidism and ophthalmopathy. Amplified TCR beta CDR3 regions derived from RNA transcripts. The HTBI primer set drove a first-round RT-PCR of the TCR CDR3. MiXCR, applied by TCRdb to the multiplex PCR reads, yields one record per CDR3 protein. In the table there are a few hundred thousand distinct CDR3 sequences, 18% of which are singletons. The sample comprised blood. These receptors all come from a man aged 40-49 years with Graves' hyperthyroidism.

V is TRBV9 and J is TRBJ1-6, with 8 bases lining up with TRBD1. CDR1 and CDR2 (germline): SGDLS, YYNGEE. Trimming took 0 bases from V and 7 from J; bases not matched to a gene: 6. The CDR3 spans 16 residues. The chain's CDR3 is CASSVDEAGGNSPLHF. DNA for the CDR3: TGTGCCAGCAGCGTAGACGAGGCAGGGGGCAATTCACCCCTCCACTTT.

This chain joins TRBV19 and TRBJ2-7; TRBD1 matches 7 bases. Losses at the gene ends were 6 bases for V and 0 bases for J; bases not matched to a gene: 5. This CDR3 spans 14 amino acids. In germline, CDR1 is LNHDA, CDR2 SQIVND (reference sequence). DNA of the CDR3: TGTGCCAGTAGCAGGGACAGTCGCTCCTACGAGCAGTACTTC. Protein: CASSRDSRSYEQYF.

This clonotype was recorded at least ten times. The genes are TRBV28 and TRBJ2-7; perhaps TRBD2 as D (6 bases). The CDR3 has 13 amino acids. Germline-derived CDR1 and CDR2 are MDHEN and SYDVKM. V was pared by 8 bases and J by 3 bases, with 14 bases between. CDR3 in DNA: TGTGCCAGCTGCCGGGGGAGGTACTACGAGCAGTACTTC. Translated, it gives CASCRGRYYEQYF.

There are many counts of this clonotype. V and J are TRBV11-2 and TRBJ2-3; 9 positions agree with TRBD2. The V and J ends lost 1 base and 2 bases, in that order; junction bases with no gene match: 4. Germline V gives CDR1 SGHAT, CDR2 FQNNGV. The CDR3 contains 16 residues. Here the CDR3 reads CASSLVAGGLTDTQYF. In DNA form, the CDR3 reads TGTGCCAGCAGCTTAGTTGCGGGGGGGCTCACAGATACGCAGTATTTT.

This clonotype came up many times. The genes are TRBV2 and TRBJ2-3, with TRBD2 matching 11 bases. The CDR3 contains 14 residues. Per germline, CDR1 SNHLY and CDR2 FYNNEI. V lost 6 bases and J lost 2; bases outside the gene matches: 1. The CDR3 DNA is TGTGCCAGCAGGGGACTAGCGGCCACAGATACGCAGTATTTT. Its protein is CASRGLAATDTQYF.

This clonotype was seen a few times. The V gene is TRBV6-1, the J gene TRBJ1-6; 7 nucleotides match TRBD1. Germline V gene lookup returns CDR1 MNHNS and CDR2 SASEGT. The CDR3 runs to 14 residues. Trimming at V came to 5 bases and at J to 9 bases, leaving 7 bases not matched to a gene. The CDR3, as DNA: TGTGCCAGCAGTTTACAGGGGACGATTTCACCCCTCCACTTT. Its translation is CASSLQGTISPLHF.

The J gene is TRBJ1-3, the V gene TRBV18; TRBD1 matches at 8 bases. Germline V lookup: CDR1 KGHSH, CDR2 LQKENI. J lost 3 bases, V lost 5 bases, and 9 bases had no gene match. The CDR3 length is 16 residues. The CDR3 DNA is TGTGCCAGCTCAGCAACAGGGGGAATTTTTGGAAACACCATATATTTT. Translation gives CASSATGGIFGNTIYF.

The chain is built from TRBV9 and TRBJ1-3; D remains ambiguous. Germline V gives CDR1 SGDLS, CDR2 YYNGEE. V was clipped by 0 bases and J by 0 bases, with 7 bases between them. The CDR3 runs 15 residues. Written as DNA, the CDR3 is TGTGCCAGCAGCGTAGATTGGGGCTCTGGAAACACCATATATTTT. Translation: CASSVDWGSGNTIYF.

In nucleotides, the CDR3 is TGTGCCAGCAGCTCCCATTCCGGGACAGGGGTCGAGACCCAGTACTTC. Its protein product is CASSSHSGTGVETQYF. The rearrangement uses TRBV7-6 and TRBJ2-5; 10 bases map to TRBD1. The V and J ends lost 4 bases and 5 bases, in that order; junction bases with no gene match: 10. Germline lookup yields CDR1 SGHVS and CDR2 FNYEAQ. CDR3 length: 16 residues.